A selection of T cell receptor beta chains follows, all from one sample in a study of blood T cell repertoires in COVID-19. Clones were read by immunoSEQ multiplex PCR, and TCRdb kept only the in-frame ones, dropping some. Altogether about 130,000 clones are present, roughly four fifths being singletons, with the ten largest covering over 15%. The specimen sequenced was peripheral blood. These receptors were collected from a woman aged 50 to 65 with acute or convalescent COVID-19. CDR3s include the opening cysteine and the closing phenylalanine or tryptophan. A D gene is named only where the DNA matches it firmly. Clone sizes are given selectively: once, few, many, or a class where the clone is expanded.

V,D,size,J,CDR3,DNA
TRBV2,NA,few,TRBJ1-1,CASTRQYTEAFF,TGTGCCAGTACTCGACAGTACACTGAAGCTTTCTTT
TRBV5-1,NA,NA,TRBJ1-1,CASSLEGGFSPSTEAFF,TGCGCCAGCAGCTTGGAAGGAGGGTTCAGCCCTAGCACTGAAGCTTTCTTT
TRBV13,NA,NA,TRBJ1-6,CASSLDAVGGSPLHF,TGTGCCAGCAGCTTAGATGCGGTTGGAGGCTCACCCCTCCACTTT
TRBV6-1,TRBD1,NA,TRBJ1-2,CASSELGQGPYGYTF,TGTGCCAGCAGTGAATTGGGACAGGGACCATATGGCTACACCTTC
TRBV2,TRBD1,NA,TRBJ2-7,CASRGTGGGYEQYF,TGTGCCAGCAGAGGGACAGGGGGGGGCTACGAGCAGTACTTC
TRBV6-6,TRBD1,few,TRBJ1-2,CASSTRDSVYGYTF,TGTGCCAGCAGTACCCGGGACAGTGTCTATGGCTACACCTTC
TRBV19,NA,NA,TRBJ1-3,CASSIPGDGNTIYF,TGTGCCAGTAGTATTCCAGGGGACGGAAACACCATATATTTT
TRBV9,TRBD2,few,TRBJ2-1,CASSVETSGVGDEQFF,TGTGCCAGCAGCGTAGAGACTAGCGGGGTTGGGGATGAGCAGTTCTTC
TRBV6-6,NA,NA,TRBJ2-7,CASSYSQEQYF,TGTGCCAGCAGTTACTCCCAAGAGCAGTACTTC
TRBV10-3,TRBD1,once,TRBJ1-1,CAISEVGGNTEAFF,TGTGCCATCAGTGAGGTAGGGGGCAATACTGAAGCTTTCTTT
TRBV27,NA,NA,TRBJ2-7,CASSLSGQGGYEQYF,TGTGCCAGCAGTTTAAGCGGCCAAGGGGGCTACGAGCAGTACTTC
TRBV18,TRBD1,few,TRBJ1-6,CASSPQHPGQGNSPLHF,TGTGCCAGCTCCCCTCAACATCCGGGACAGGGGAATTCACCCCTCCACTTT
TRBV29-1,TRBD2,NA,TRBJ2-1,CSATKPSGGVTNYNEQFF,TGCAGCGCTACAAAACCTAGCGGGGGGGTAACCAACTACAATGAGCAGTTCTTC
TRBV18,NA,NA,TRBJ1-2,CASSQRTVPNYGYTF,TGTGCCAGCTCACAAAGGACAGTTCCTAACTATGGCTACACCTTC
TRBV5-1,NA,NA,TRBJ2-7,CASHEGLYEQYF,TGCGCCAGCCACGAAGGACTATACGAGCAGTACTTC
TRBV18,NA,NA,TRBJ2-7,CASSHNGRGYNYEQYF,TGTGCCAGCTCCCACAACGGGCGGGGTTACAACTACGAGCAGTACTTC
TRBV2,TRBD1,NA,TRBJ1-1,CASSSLDRGGSTEAFF,TGTGCCAGCAGTTCTCTCGACAGGGGAGGTAGCACTGAAGCTTTCTTT
TRBV10-2,NA,NA,TRBJ1-5,CASSEGGAGNQPQHF,TGCGCCAGCAGTGAGGGAGGGGCGGGCAATCAGCCCCAGCATTTT
TRBV5-4,TRBD1,NA,TRBJ1-2,CASRAGQDYGYTF,TGTGCCAGCAGGGCCGGACAGGACTATGGCTACACCTTC
TRBV27,NA,NA,TRBJ1-2,CASSLERGGGLYGYTF,TGTGCCAGCAGTTTGGAACGAGGGGGAGGGTTATATGGCTACACCTTC
TRBV12-3/TRBV12-4,TRBD2,few,TRBJ2-7,CASLAGGIYEQYF,TGTGCCAGCCTAGCGGGGGGGATATACGAGCAGTACTTC
TRBV28,NA,NA,TRBJ1-2,CASSPPNRALYGYTF,TGTGCCAGCAGTCCTCCTAACAGGGCCCTCTATGGCTACACCTTC
TRBV4-1,NA,NA,TRBJ1-1,CASSQDWLGGNTEAFF,TGCGCCAGCAGCCAAGATTGGCTAGGGGGGAACACTGAAGCTTTCTTT
TRBV7-7,NA,once,TRBJ2-2,CASSLRPTERTGELFF,TGTGCCAGCAGCCTCCGCCCGACAGAGAGAACCGGGGAGCTGTTTTTT
TRBV7-8,TRBD1,NA,TRBJ1-2,CASSTQGNYYGYTF,TGTGCCAGCAGCACACAGGGGAATTACTATGGCTACACCTTC
TRBV11-2,NA,NA,TRBJ2-7,CASSLVSEGEQYF,TGTGCCAGCAGCTTAGTCTCTGAGGGAGAGCAGTACTTC
TRBV19,TRBD1,NA,TRBJ1-5,CASSMLQGFQPQHF,TGTGCCAGTAGTATGCTACAGGGGTTTCAGCCCCAGCATTTT
TRBV5-1,NA,NA,TRBJ2-7,CASSLAIGGEQYF,TGCGCCAGCAGCTTGGCTATAGGGGGAGAGCAGTACTTC
TRBV6-1,TRBD2,NA,TRBJ2-5,CASSEPGGQETQYF,TGTGCCAGCAGTGAACCGGGGGGACAAGAGACCCAGTACTTC
TRBV9,NA,once,TRBJ2-2,CASSVETGEGGELFF,TGTGCCAGCAGCGTAGAGACAGGGGAGGGCGGGGAGCTGTTTTTT
TRBV10-3,TRBD1,once,TRBJ1-1,CAISENRGKSTEAFF,TGTGCCATCAGTGAAAACAGGGGGAAGAGCACTGAAGCTTTCTTT
TRBV12-3/TRBV12-4,NA,NA,TRBJ1-1,CASSLTGSTEAFF,TGTGCCAGCAGTTTAACAGGGAGCACTGAAGCTTTCTTT
TRBV4-1,NA,NA,TRBJ1-4,CASSQVLTGGEKLFF,TGCGCCAGCAGCCAAGTCCTGACAGGCGGAGAAAAACTGTTTTTT
TRBV24-1,TRBD1,few,TRBJ2-3,CATSDRDSPTDTQYF,TGTGCCACCAGTGATAGGGACAGCCCCACAGATACGCAGTATTTT
TRBV12-3/TRBV12-4,TRBD1,NA,TRBJ1-4,CASNRDSYEKLFF,TGTGCCAGCAACCGGGACAGCTATGAAAAACTGTTTTTT
TRBV10-3,NA,NA,TRBJ2-2,CAIRQENTGELFF,TGTGCCATCAGACAGGAGAACACCGGGGAGCTGTTTTTT
TRBV5-1,NA,NA,TRBJ2-4,CASSLSTETNIQYF,TGCGCCAGCAGCCTCTCCACAGAGACAAACATTCAGTACTTC
TRBV2,TRBD1,NA,TRBJ1-5,CASSAGTGGNQPQHF,TGTGCCAGCAGTGCCGGGACAGGGGGCAATCAGCCCCAGCATTTT
TRBV10-3,NA,NA,TRBJ1-1,CAISVAGENTEAFF,TGTGCCATCAGTGTGGCAGGGGAAAACACTGAAGCTTTCTTT
TRBV28,NA,NA,TRBJ1-2,CASSPLQGWYGYTF,TGTGCCAGCAGTCCCTTACAGGGCTGGTATGGCTACACCTTC
TRBV29-1,NA,once,TRBJ1-3,CSVSDPGIYF,TGCAGCGTTAGTGATCCGGGCATATATTTT
TRBV5-1,NA,NA,TRBJ1-4,CARSAGAGGNEKLFF,TGCGCCCGCAGCGCGGGGGCGGGGGGCAATGAAAAACTGTTTTTT